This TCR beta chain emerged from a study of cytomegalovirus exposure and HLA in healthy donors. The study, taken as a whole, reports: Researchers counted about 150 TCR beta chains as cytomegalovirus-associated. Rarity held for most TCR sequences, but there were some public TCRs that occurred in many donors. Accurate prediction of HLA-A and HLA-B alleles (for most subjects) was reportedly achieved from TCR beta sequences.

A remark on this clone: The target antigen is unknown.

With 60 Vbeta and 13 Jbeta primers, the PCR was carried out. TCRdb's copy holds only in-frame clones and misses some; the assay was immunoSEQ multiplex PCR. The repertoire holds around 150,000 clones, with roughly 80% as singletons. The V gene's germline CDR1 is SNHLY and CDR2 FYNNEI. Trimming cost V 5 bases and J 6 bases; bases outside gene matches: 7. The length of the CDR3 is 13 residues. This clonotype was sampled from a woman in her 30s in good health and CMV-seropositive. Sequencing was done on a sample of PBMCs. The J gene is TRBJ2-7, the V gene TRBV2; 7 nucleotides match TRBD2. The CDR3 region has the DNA TGTGCCAGCAGTCCCATGGGGGGGATCGAGCAGTACTTC. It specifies CASSPMGGIEQYF.